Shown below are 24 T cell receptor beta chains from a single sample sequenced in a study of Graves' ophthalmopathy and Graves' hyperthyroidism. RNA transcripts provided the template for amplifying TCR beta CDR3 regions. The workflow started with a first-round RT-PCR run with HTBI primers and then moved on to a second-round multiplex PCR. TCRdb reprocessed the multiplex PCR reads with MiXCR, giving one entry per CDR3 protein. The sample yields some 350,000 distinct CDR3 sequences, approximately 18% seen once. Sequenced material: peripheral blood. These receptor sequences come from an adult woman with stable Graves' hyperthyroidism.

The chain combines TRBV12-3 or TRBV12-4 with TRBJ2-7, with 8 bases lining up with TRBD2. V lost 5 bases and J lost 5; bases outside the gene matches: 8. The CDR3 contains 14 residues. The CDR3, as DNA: TGTGCCAGCAGTGCGTCCGGGACTAGGAACGAGCAGTACTTC. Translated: CASSASGTRNEQYF.

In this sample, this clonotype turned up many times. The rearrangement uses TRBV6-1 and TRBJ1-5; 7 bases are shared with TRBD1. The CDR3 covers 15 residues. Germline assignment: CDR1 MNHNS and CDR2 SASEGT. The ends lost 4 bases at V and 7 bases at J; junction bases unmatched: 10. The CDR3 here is CASSATTGYSQPQHF. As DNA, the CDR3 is TGTGCCAGCAGTGCCACGACAGGGTATTCGCAGCCCCAGCATTTT.

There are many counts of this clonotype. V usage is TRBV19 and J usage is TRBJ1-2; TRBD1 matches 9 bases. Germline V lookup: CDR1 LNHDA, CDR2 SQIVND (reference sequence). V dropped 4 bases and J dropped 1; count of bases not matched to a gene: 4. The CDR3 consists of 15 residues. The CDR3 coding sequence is TGTGCCAGTAGTAAGGACAGGGGACTTAACTATGGCTACACCTTC. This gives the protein CASSKDRGLNYGYTF.

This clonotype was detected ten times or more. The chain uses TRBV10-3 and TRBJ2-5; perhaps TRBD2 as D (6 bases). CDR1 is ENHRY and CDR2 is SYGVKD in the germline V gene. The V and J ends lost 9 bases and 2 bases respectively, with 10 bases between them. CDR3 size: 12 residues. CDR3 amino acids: CAIGGNQETQYF. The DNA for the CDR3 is TGTGCCATTGGCGGGAATCAAGAGACCCAGTACTTC.

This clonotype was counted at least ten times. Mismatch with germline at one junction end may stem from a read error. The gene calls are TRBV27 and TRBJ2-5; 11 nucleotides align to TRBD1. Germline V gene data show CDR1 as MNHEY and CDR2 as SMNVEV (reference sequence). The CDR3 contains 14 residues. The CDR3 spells CASSPGTGGEAQYF. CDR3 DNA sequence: TGTGCCAGCAGCCCCGGGACAGGGGGAGAGGCCCAGTACTTC.

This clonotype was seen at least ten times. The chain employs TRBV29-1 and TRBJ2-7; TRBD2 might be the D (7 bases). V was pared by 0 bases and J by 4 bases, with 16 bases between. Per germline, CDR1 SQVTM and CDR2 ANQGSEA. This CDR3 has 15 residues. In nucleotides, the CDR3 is TGCAGCGTTGAAGATTTGGGGGGGCTAAGGTACGAGCAGTACTTC. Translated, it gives CSVEDLGGLRYEQYF.

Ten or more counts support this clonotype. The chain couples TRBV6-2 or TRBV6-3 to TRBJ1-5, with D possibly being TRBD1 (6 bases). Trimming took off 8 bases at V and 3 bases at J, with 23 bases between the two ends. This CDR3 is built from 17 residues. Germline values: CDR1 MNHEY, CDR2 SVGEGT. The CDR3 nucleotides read TGTGCCAGCGACGGGACCTACCAGAGGGGGATCAATCAGCCCCAGCATTTT. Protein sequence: CASDGTYQRGINQPQHF.

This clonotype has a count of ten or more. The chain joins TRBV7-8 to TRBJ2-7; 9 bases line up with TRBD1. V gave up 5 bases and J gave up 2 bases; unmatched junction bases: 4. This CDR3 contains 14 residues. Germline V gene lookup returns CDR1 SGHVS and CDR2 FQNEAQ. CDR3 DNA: TGTGCCAGCAGCCAACGGACAGGGGCCTACGAGCAGTACTTC. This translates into CASSQRTGAYEQYF.

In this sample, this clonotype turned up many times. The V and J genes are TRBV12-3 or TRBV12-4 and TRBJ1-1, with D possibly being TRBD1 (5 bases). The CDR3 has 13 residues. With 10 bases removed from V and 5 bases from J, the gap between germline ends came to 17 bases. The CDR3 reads CATIDTSGTEAFF. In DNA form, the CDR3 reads TGTGCCACCATCGACACCTCAGGGACTGAAGCTTTCTTT.

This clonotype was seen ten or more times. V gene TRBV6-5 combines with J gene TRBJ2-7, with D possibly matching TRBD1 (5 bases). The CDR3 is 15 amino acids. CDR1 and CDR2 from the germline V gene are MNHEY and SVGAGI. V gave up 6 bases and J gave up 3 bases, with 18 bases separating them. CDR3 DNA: TGTGCCAGCAGAGCAACCCAGGGCACTTACTACGAGCAGTACTTC. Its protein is CASRATQGTYYEQYF.

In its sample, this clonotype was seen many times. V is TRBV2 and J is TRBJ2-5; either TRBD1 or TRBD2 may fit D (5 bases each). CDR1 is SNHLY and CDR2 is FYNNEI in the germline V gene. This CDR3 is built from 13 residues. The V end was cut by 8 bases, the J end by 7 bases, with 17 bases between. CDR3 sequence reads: CASGTGSMGTQYF. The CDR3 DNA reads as TGTGCCAGCGGGACGGGATCTATGGGGACCCAGTACTTC.

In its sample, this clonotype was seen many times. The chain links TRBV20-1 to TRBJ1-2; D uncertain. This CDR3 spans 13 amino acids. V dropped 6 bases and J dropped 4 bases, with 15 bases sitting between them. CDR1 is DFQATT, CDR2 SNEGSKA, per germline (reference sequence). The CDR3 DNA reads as TGCAGTGCGAACCCCCTCGCGAGCTATGGCTACACCTTC. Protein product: CSANPLASYGYTF.

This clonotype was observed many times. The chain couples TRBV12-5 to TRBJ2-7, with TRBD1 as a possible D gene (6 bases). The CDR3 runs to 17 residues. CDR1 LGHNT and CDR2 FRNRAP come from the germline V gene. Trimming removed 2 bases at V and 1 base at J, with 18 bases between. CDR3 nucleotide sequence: TGTGCTAGTGGTTTGCGCTCCCCGGACAGAAAATCCTACGAGCAGTACTTC. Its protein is CASGLRSPDRKSYEQYF.

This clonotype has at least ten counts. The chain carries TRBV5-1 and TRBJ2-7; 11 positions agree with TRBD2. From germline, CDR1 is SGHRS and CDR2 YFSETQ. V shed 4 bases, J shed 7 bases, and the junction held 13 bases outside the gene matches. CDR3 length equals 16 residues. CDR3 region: CASSLVLAGGWEEQYF. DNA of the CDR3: TGCGCCAGCAGCCTGGTCCTAGCGGGAGGCTGGGAGGAGCAGTACTTC.

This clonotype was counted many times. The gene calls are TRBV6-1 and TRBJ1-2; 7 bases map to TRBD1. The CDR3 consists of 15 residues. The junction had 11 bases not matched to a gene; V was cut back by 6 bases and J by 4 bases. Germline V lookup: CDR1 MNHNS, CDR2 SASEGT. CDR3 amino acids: CASSPIGQDIYGYTF. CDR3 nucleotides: TGTGCCAGCAGCCCAATAGGACAGGACATCTATGGCTACACCTTC.

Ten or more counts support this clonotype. The CDR3 DNA follows: TGTGCCAGCAGCATGTTCCTCTCTGGAAACACCATATATTTT. Protein sequence: CASSMFLSGNTIYF. The rearrangement joins TRBV12-3 or TRBV12-4 to TRBJ1-3; D is ambiguous. This CDR3 is built from 14 residues. V lost 6 bases to trimming and J lost 0 bases, with 9 bases between them.

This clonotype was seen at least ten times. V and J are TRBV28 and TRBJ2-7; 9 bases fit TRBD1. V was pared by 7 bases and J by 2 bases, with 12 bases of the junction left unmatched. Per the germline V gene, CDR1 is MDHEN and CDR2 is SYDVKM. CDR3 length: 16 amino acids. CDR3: CASTSLRTGVAYEQYF. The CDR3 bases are TGTGCCAGCACCTCACTTCGGACAGGGGTGGCCTACGAGCAGTACTTC.

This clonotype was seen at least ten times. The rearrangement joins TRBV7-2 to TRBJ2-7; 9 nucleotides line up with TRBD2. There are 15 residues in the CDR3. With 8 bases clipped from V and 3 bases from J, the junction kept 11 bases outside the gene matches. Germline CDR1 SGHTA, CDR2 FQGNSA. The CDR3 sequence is CASATAGTSSYEQYF. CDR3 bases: TGTGCCAGCGCAACGGCAGGGACTAGCAGCTACGAGCAGTACTTC. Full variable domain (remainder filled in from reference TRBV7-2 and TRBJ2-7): GAGVSQSPSNKVTEKGKDVELRCDPISGHTALYWYRQSLGQGLEFLIYFQGNSAPDKSGLPSDRFSAERTGGSVSTLTIQRTQQEDSAVYLCASATAGTSSYEQYFGPGTRLTVT.

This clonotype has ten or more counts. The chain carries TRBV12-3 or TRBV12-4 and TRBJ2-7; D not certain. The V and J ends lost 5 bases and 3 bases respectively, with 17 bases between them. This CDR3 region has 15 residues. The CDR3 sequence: CASSTAGSPNYEQYF. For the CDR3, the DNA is TGTGCCAGCAGTACGGCAGGTTCCCCAAACTACGAGCAGTACTTC.

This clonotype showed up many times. The CDR3 reads CSARGGWYEQYF. Written as DNA, the CDR3 is TGCAGTGCTAGAGGAGGTTGGTACGAGCAGTACTTC. V usage is TRBV20-1 and J usage is TRBJ2-7, with D unresolved. The CDR3 is 12 amino acids. Trimming took 1 base from V and 4 from J, leaving 8 bases between them. CDR1 is DFQATT and CDR2 is SNEGSKA in the germline V gene (reference sequence).

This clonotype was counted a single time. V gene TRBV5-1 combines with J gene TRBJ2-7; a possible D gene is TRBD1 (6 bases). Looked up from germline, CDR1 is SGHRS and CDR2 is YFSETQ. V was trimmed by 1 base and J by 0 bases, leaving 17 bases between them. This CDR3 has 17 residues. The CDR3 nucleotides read TGCGCCAGCAGCTTGCCCGCACTTACAGGGAGCTCCTACGAGCAGTACTTC. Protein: CASSLPALTGSSYEQYF.

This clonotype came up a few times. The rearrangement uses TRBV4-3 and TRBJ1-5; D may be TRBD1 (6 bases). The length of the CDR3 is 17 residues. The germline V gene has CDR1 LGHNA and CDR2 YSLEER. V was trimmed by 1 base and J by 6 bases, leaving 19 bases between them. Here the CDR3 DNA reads TGCGCCAGCAGCCAAGCCTTTACAGGGACCAGTGCTCAGCCCCAGCATTTT. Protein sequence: CASSQAFTGTSAQPQHF.

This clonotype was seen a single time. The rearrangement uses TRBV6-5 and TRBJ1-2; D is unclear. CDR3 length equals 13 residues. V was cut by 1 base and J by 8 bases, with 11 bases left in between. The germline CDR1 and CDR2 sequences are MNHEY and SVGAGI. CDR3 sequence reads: CASSYFKGEGYTF. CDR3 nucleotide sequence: TGTGCCAGCAGTTACTTTAAGGGAGAAGGCTACACCTTC.

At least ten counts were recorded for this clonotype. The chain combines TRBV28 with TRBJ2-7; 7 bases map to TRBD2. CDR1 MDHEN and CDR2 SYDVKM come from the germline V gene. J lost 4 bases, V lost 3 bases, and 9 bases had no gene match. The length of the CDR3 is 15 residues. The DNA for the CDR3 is TGTGCCAGCAGTTTCCGTATGGGGGGGAGGTACGAGCAGTACTTC. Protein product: CASSFRMGGRYEQYF.